One sample yielded the 31 T cell receptor beta chains listed below, sequenced in a study of identical twins. TCRdb used MiXCR to reprocess the 5' RACE reads, holding one entry per CDR3 protein. The data contain 500,000 or so distinct CDR3 sequences, roughly an eighth of them singletons. This sample also belongs to another study, concerning yellow fever vaccine responses in identical twins.

The sample consisted of CD4+ T cells sorted from blood. The receptors shown here come from a woman aged 18-30 years in good health.

The rearrangement joins TRBV7-2 to TRBJ2-4, with D perhaps TRBD2 (6 bases). This CDR3 spans 13 amino acids. Germline assignment: CDR1 SGHTA and CDR2 FQGNSA. The germline V and J ends were trimmed by 6 bases and 1 base, with 7 bases remaining between them. The CDR3: CASSREAKNIQYF. The CDR3 DNA follows: TGTGCCAGCAGTCGGGAGGCCAAAAACATTCAGTACTTC.

The rearrangement links TRBV12-3 or TRBV12-4 to TRBJ2-1, with a possible D match to TRBD2 (7 bases). V lost 3 bases to trimming and J lost 8 bases, with 14 bases between them. The CDR3 covers 14 residues. The CDR3 sequence is CASSFHRGGHEQFF. In nucleotides, the CDR3 is TGTGCCAGCAGTTTTCATAGGGGGGGCCATGAGCAGTTCTTC.

The genes are TRBV28 and TRBJ2-1; possible D gene TRBD1, 6 bases. Germline V CDR1 and CDR2: MDHEN, SYDVKM. The CDR3 totals 15 residues. V was trimmed by 2 bases and J by 5 bases, leaving 13 bases between them. CDR3 loop: CASSLMGARNNEQFF. The CDR3 DNA reads TGTGCCAGCAGTTTAATGGGGGCTCGAAACAATGAGCAGTTCTTC.

Details on this clonotype: A much more abundant neighbour one base away suggests this may be a read error. This chain uses TRBV5-6 with TRBJ2-3, with D possibly being TRBD1 (5 bases). The germline V gene encodes CDR1 SGHDT and CDR2 YYEEEE. CDR3 length equals 14 residues. The CDR3 here is CASGFTGDTDTQYF. The CDR3 bases are TGTGCCAGCGGCTTCACAGGAGACACAGATACGCAGTATTTT.

This clonotype was counted between two and nine times. The gene calls are TRBV12-3 or TRBV12-4 and TRBJ1-1; D is unresolved. Trimming removed 6 bases at V and 0 bases at J, with 8 bases between. The CDR3 consists of 13 residues. CDR3 in DNA: TGTGCCAGCAGGGTGATGATGAACACTGAAGCTTTCTTT. Amino acid sequence: CASRVMMNTEAFF.

This clonotype came up a few times. The chain recombines TRBV14 with TRBJ1-1; D remains unclear. V lost 1 base to trimming and J lost 8 bases, with 8 bases between them. CDR1 is SGHDN and CDR2 is FVKESK in the germline V gene. CDR3 size: 12 residues. The CDR3 DNA reads TGTGCCAGCAGCCAAGGCGGCCAGGAAGCTTTCTTT. It translates to CASSQGGQEAFF.

This chain links TRBV30 with TRBJ2-7, with D possibly being TRBD2 (6 bases). Trimming stripped 4 bases from V and 3 bases from J, with 16 bases between. This CDR3 contains 14 residues. CDR1 is GTSNPN, CDR2 SVGIG, per germline (reference sequence). The CDR3 region has the DNA TGTGCCTGGAAACCGGGACTGGAACTCTACGAGCAGTACTTC. The encoded protein is CAWKPGLELYEQYF.

The sample holds a few counts of this clonotype. V usage is TRBV5-1 and J usage is TRBJ1-4, with D possibly TRBD1 on 6 matching bases. Germline CDR1 SGHRS, CDR2 YFSETQ. The CDR3 totals 17 residues. V was trimmed by 5 bases and J by 3 bases, leaving 20 bases between them. The CDR3 loop is CASRWGAQGTANEKLFF. The CDR3 coding sequence is TGCGCCAGCAGGTGGGGGGCGCAGGGGACGGCTAATGAAAAACTGTTTTTT.

The V and J genes are TRBV4-3 and TRBJ2-7; 7 bases are shared with TRBD2. The V and J ends lost 1 base and 2 bases, in that order; junction bases with no gene match: 5. CDR3 size: 15 residues. Per the germline V gene, CDR1 is LGHNA and CDR2 is YSLEER. The CDR3 region has the DNA TGCGCCAGCAGCCAAGTGGGGAGGGGACCCTACGAGCAGTACTTC. Translating it yields CASSQVGRGPYEQYF.

The V gene is TRBV6-5, the J gene TRBJ2-7; TRBD1 is a possible D gene (5 bases). Germline V gives CDR1 MNHEY, CDR2 SVGAGI. CDR3 length equals 15 residues. Trimming removed 2 bases at V and 5 bases at J, with 16 bases between. CDR3 region: CASSYLRAGKDEQYF. CDR3 nucleotide sequence: TGTGCCAGCAGTTACCTAAGGGCAGGGAAGGACGAGCAGTACTTC.

V gene TRBV5-1 combines with J gene TRBJ2-1, with D possibly matching TRBD2 (5 bases). Trimming removed 3 bases from V and 0 bases from J, with 13 bases in between. In germline, CDR1 is SGHRS, CDR2 YFSETQ. The CDR3 sequence is 16 residues long. The CDR3 region has the DNA TGCGCCAGCAGCTCGTTATTGACTATCTCCTACAATGAGCAGTTCTTC. This translates into CASSSLLTISYNEQFF.

The sample holds a few counts of this clonotype. The chain employs TRBV11-2 and TRBJ2-3; the match to TRBD2 covers 11 bases. V gave up 0 bases and J gave up 1 base; unmatched junction bases: 6. The length of the CDR3 is 18 residues. Per the germline V gene, CDR1 is SGHAT and CDR2 is FQNNGV. The CDR3 reads CASSLELAGGLRTDTQYF. CDR3 in DNA: TGTGCCAGCAGCTTAGAGCTAGCGGGAGGCCTCCGCACAGATACGCAGTATTTT.

V usage is TRBV19 and J usage is TRBJ1-1, with TRBD1 identical over 8 bases. The CDR3 consists of 16 residues. J was trimmed by 1 base and V by 3 bases; bases with no gene match: 7. Germline CDR1 and CDR2: LNHDA and SQIVND (reference sequence). In DNA form, the CDR3 reads TGTGCCAGTAGTATCCTCGACAGGGGTGGGAACACTGAAGCTTTCTTT. Translation gives CASSILDRGGNTEAFF. The complete variable domain, with remaining parts taken from reference TRBV19 and TRBJ1-1, reads DGGITQSPKYLFRKEGQNVTLSCEQNLNHDAMYWYRQDPGQGLRLIYYSQIVNDFQKGDIAEGYSVSREKKESFPLTVTSAQKNPTAFYLCASSILDRGGNTEAFFGQGTRLTVV.

This clonotype has only a few counts. The chain links TRBV6-1 to TRBJ2-7; TRBD1 aligns across 8 bases. The V segment lost 9 bases and the J segment 4 bases; nucleotides outside the gene matches: 5. Per germline, CDR1 MNHNS and CDR2 SASEGT. CDR3 length equals 12 residues. CDR3 loop: CASRTGIYEQYF. The CDR3, as DNA: TGTGCCAGTAGGACAGGGATATACGAGCAGTACTTC.

This clonotype was seen a handful of times. The chain couples TRBV5-1 to TRBJ1-1, with 7 bases that match TRBD1. In germline, CDR1 is SGHRS, CDR2 YFSETQ. With 1 base clipped from V and 3 bases from J, the junction kept 9 bases outside the gene matches. The CDR3 is 16 residues long. As DNA, the CDR3 is TGCGCCAGCAGCTTGCAACCTAGGGGGCTGGACACTGAAGCTTTCTTT. Encoded protein: CASSLQPRGLDTEAFF.

This clonotype was found a few times. The chain recombines TRBV29-1 with TRBJ2-5, with a tentative D call TRBD1 (5 bases). The length of the CDR3 is 12 residues. Germline CDR1 is SQVTM and CDR2 is ANQGSEA. The ends were cut back, 7 bases at V and 4 bases at J, with 13 bases in the middle. The CDR3 loop is CSAGYRRETQYF. The DNA for the CDR3 is TGCAGCGCCGGATACAGGAGAGAGACCCAGTACTTC.

This clonotype was seen many times. This chain connects TRBV5-1 to TRBJ1-2, with D unresolved. The CDR3 runs to 13 residues. The ends were cut back, 0 bases at V and 0 bases at J, with 3 bases in the middle. In germline, CDR1 is SGHRS, CDR2 YFSETQ. DNA for the CDR3: TGCGCCAGCAGCTTGGGTTCTAACTATGGCTACACCTTC. Translation gives CASSLGSNYGYTF.

This clonotype was observed at least ten times. This chain joins TRBV5-1 and TRBJ2-1, with 7 bases fitting TRBD2. After removal of 4 bases from V and 6 bases from J, the junction contained 7 bases not matched to a gene. This CDR3 has 14 residues. CDR1 and CDR2 (germline): SGHRS, YFSETQ. The CDR3 sequence is CASSQRTRPNEQFF. The CDR3 region has the DNA TGCGCCAGCAGCCAACGGACTAGACCCAATGAGCAGTTCTTC.

This clonotype was observed a few times. The chain couples TRBV2 to TRBJ2-6, with D unclear. The germline V gene encodes CDR1 SNHLY and CDR2 FYNNEI. The CDR3 is 16 residues long. Trimming took off 6 bases at V and 4 bases at J, with 16 bases between the two ends. The CDR3, as DNA: TGTGCCAGCAGCGAAATACCCGTGGGAGGGGCCAACGTCCTGACTTTC. Translated, it gives CASSEIPVGGANVLTF.

A few counts support this clonotype. The V and J genes are TRBV6-1 and TRBJ2-7, with TRBD2 as a possible D gene (6 bases). Per germline, CDR1 MNHNS and CDR2 SASEGT. The length of the CDR3 is 14 residues. Trimming pared 7 bases from V and 1 base from J, leaving 14 bases between. This CDR3 reads CASKTSGPSYEQYF. CDR3 nucleotide sequence: TGTGCCAGCAAGACAAGCGGGCCTTCCTACGAGCAGTACTTC.

This rearrangement joins TRBV9 to TRBJ2-2, with TRBD1 identical over 8 bases. Germline values: CDR1 SGDLS, CDR2 YYNGEE. The CDR3 is made up of 14 amino acids. The junction had 2 bases not matched to a gene; V was cut back by 3 bases and J by 4 bases. For the CDR3, the DNA is TGTGCCAGCAGCGCAGGGGGCGCCACCGGGGAGCTGTTTTTT. It encodes CASSAGGATGELFF. Looking up the rest from reference TRBV9 and TRBJ2-2 gives the full variable domain: DSGVTQTPKHLITATGQRVTLRCSPRSGDLSVYWYQQSLDQGLQFLIQYYNGEERAKGNILERFSAQQFPDLHSELNLSSLELGDSALYFCASSAGGATGELFFGEGSRLTVL.

The chain joins TRBV4-1 to TRBJ2-7, with 13 nucleotides matching TRBD2. Germline assignment: CDR1 MGHRA and CDR2 YSYEKL. This CDR3 is 16 amino acids long. The trim removed 1 base at V and 9 bases at J, leaving 9 bases unmatched. The CDR3 is CASSQVGTSGKGGQYF. The CDR3 region has the DNA TGCGCCAGCAGCCAAGTTGGGACTAGCGGGAAAGGTGGGCAGTACTTC.

A few counts support this clonotype. CDR3 residues: CSARRQGAETQYF. The CDR3, as DNA: TGCAGTGCTAGACGCCAGGGGGCGGAGACCCAGTACTTC. This chain connects TRBV20-1 to TRBJ2-5; the match to TRBD1 covers 8 bases. The CDR3 length is 13 residues. Trimming took 2 bases from V and 5 from J; bases not matched to a gene: 4. In germline, CDR1 is DFQATT, CDR2 SNEGSKA (reference sequence).

This clonotype was counted a few times. The V and J genes are TRBV7-2 and TRBJ2-1; no reliable D call. The V end lost 3 bases, the J end lost 7 bases, and 16 bases lay between the germline ends. This CDR3 spans 15 amino acids. Germline-derived CDR1 and CDR2 are SGHTA and FQGNSA. The CDR3: CASSLLDSTWNEQFF. The CDR3, as DNA: TGTGCCAGCAGCTTGTTAGATTCCACCTGGAATGAGCAGTTCTTC.

In this sample, this clonotype turned up a few times. The chain employs TRBV18 and TRBJ2-6, with 11 positions matching TRBD2. J was trimmed by 3 bases and V by 1 base; bases with no gene match: 5. The CDR3 runs 18 residues. In germline, CDR1 is KGHSH, CDR2 LQKENI. CDR3 DNA: TGTGCCAGCTCACCACAAACTAGCGGGAGTCGTGGGGCCAACGTCCTGACTTTC. Amino acid sequence: CASSPQTSGSRGANVLTF.

V usage is TRBV29-1 and J usage is TRBJ2-1; D is tentatively TRBD1 or TRBD2 (6 bases each). Germline V gene data show CDR1 as SQVTM and CDR2 as ANQGSEA. This CDR3 is 12 amino acids long. Trimming pared 1 base from V and 12 bases from J, leaving 13 bases between. This CDR3 is CSVEGGGDTQFF. The CDR3 bases are TGCAGCGTTGAAGGAGGCGGGGACACGCAGTTCTTC.

This clonotype was counted a few times. V gene TRBV11-2 combines with J gene TRBJ2-1; weak D call: TRBD2 (7 bases). V was clipped by 2 bases and J by 8 bases, with 16 bases between them. The germline V gene has CDR1 SGHAT and CDR2 FQNNGV. This CDR3 region has 15 residues. DNA of the CDR3: TGTGCCAGCAGCTTATTGGGCGGGGGCGGGCATGAGCAGTTCTTC. Translation: CASSLLGGGGHEQFF.

The rearrangement uses TRBV7-9 and TRBJ1-5, with D possibly matching TRBD1 (5 bases). The CDR3 spans 16 residues. Trimming left V 1 base short and J 0 bases short, with 10 bases between. Per germline, CDR1 SEHNR and CDR2 FQNEAQ (reference sequence). For the CDR3, the DNA is TGTGCCAGCAGCTTAGGGGACGGCTATAGCAATCAGCCCCAGCATTTT. Its translation: CASSLGDGYSNQPQHF.

This clonotype appeared a few times. The V and J genes are TRBV25-1 and TRBJ2-7; tentative D call: TRBD2 (6 bases). This CDR3 has 15 residues. V was cut by 0 bases and J by 5 bases, with 14 bases left in between. Germline V gene lookup returns CDR1 MGHDK and CDR2 SYGVNS. In nucleotides, the CDR3 is TGTGCCAGCAGTGAATATCGCGGGGTTAGCGACGAGCAGTACTTC. Encoded protein: CASSEYRGVSDEQYF.

This clonotype turned up a few times. This rearrangement joins TRBV5-1 to TRBJ1-2; a weak D match, TRBD1 (6 bases). The CDR3 sequence is 14 residues long. CDR1 is SGHRS and CDR2 is YFSETQ in the germline V gene. V was clipped by 4 bases and J by 8 bases, with 18 bases between them. The CDR3, as DNA: TGCGCCAGCAGCCTGGGACAACCGGACGGCGGCTACACCTTC. The encoded protein is CASSLGQPDGGYTF.

The chain uses TRBV20-1 and TRBJ2-5; TRBD2 is a possible D gene (5 bases). The CDR3 is 16 residues long. The V and J ends lost 5 bases and 4 bases respectively, with 23 bases between them. CDR1 and CDR2 from the germline V gene are DFQATT and SNEGSKA (reference sequence). As DNA, the CDR3 is TGCAGTGCTCAAGACATACAGTCGGGGAAAGGAGAGACCCAGTACTTC. This codes for CSAQDIQSGKGETQYF.